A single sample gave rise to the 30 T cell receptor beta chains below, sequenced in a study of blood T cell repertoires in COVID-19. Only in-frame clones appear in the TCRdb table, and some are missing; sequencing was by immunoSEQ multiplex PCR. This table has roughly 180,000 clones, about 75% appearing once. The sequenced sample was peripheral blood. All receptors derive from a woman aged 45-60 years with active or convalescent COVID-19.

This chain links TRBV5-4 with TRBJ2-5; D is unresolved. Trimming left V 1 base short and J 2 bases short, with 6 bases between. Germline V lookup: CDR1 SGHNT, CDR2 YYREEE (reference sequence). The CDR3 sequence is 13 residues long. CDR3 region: CASSLSGQETQYF. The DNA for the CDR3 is TGTGCCAGCAGCTTGTCAGGACAAGAGACCCAGTACTTC.

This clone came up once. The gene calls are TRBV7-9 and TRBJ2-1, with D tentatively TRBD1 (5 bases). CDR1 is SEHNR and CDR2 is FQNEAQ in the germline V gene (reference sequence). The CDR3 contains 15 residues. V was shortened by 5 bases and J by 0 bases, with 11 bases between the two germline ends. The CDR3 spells CASSQGVVSYNEQFF. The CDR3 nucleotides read TGTGCCAGCAGCCAAGGGGTTGTCTCCTACAATGAGCAGTTCTTC.

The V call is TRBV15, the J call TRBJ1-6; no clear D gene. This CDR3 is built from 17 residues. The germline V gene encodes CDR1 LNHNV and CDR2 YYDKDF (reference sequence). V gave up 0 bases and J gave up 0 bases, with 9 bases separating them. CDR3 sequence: CATSRDYAVSYNSPLHF. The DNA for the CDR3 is TGTGCCACCAGCAGAGATTATGCAGTCTCCTATAATTCACCCCTCCACTTT. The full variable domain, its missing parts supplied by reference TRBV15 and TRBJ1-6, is DAMVIQNPRYQVTQFGKPVTLSCSQTLNHNVMYWYQQKSSQAPKLLFHYYDKDFNNEADTPDNFQSRRPNTSFCFLDIRSPGLGDTAMYLCATSRDYAVSYNSPLHFGNGTRLTVT.

The CDR3 protein is CASSPTRTVTDGYEQYF. The CDR3 DNA reads TGTGCCAGCAGCCCGACCCGTACAGTCACCGACGGCTACGAGCAGTACTTC. The chain combines TRBV28 with TRBJ2-7; D is unclear. The CDR3 is 17 amino acids. V lost 6 bases, J lost 3 bases, and 24 bases lay in between. Germline V gives CDR1 MDHEN, CDR2 SYDVKM.

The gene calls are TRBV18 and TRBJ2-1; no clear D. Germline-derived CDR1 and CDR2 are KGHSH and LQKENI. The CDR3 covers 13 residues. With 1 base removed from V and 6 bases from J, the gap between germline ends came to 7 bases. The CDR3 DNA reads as TGTGCCAGCTCACCACTAGAATTCAATGAGCAGTTCTTC. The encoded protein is CASSPLEFNEQFF.

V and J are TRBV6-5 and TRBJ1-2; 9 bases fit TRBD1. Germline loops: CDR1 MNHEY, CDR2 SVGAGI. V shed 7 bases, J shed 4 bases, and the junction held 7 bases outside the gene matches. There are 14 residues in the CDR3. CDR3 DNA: TGTGCCAGCAATCCGGGACAGGGATCCTATGGCTACACCTTC. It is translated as CASNPGQGSYGYTF.

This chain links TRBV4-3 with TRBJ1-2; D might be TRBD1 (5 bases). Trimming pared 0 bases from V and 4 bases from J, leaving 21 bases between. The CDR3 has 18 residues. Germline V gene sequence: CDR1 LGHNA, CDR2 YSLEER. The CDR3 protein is CASSQETHRGNLFYGYTF. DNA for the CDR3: TGCGCCAGCAGCCAAGAGACTCATAGGGGAAACCTCTTCTATGGCTACACCTTC.

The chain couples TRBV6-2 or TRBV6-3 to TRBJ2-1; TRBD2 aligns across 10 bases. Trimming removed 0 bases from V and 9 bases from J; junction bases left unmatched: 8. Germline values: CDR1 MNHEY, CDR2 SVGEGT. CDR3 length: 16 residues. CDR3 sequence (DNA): TGTGCCAGCAGTTACTCGGCTAGCGGGAGAACGCGTGAGCAGTTCTTC. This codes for CASSYSASGRTREQFF.

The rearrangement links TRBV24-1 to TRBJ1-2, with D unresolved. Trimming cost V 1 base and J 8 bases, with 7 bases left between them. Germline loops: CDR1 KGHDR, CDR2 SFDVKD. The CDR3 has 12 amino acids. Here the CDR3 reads CATSDFISGYTF. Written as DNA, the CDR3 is TGTGCCACCAGTGATTTTATATCCGGCTACACCTTC.

CDR3 loop: CAWRAGGLYNSPLHF. The CDR3 nucleotides are TGTGCCTGGAGAGCGGGGGGTCTCTATAATTCACCCCTCCACTTT. This sequence joins TRBV30 and TRBJ1-6; TRBD1 might be the D (5 bases). CDR3 size: 15 residues. V was clipped by 3 bases and J by 3 bases, with 12 bases between them. From germline, CDR1 is GTSNPN and CDR2 SVGIG (reference sequence). The whole variable domain, remainder taken from reference TRBV30 and TRBJ1-6, is SQTIHQWPATLVQPVGSPLSLECTVEGTSNPNLYWYRQAAGRGLQLLFYSVGIGQISSEVPQNLSASRPQDRQFILSSKKLLLSDSGFYLCAWRAGGLYNSPLHFGNGTRLTVT.

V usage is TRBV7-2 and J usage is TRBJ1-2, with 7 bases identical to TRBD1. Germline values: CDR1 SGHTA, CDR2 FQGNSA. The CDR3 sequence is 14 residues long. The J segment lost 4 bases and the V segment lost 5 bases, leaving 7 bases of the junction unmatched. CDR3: CASSPRQGGYGYTF. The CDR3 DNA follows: TGTGCCAGCAGCCCGCGTCAGGGGGGCTATGGCTACACCTTC.

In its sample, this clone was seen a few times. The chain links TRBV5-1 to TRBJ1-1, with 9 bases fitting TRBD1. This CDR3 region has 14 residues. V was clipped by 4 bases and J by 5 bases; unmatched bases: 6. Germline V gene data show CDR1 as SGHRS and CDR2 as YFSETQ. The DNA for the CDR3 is TGCGCCAGCAGCCCGGGACAGGGTACGACTGAAGCTTTCTTT. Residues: CASSPGQGTTEAFF.

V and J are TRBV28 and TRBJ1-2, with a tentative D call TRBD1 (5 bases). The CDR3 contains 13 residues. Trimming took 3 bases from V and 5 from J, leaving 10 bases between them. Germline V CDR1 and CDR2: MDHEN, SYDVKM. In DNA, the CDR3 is TGTGCCAGCAGTTTTGGGGACTCTTATGGCTACACCTTC. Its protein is CASSFGDSYGYTF.

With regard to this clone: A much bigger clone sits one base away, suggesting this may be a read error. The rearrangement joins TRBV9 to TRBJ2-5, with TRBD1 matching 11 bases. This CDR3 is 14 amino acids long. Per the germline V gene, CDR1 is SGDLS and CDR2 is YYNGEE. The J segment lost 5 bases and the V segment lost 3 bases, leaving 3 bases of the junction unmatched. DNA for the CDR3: TGTGCCAGCAGCGGGGGGACAGGGGGGGAGACCCAGTACTTC. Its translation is CASSGGTGGETQYF.

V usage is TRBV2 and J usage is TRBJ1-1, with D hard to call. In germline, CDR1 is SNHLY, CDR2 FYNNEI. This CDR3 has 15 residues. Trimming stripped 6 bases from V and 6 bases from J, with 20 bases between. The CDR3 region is CASRRDRVPGAEAFF. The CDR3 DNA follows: TGTGCCAGCAGGCGAGACCGGGTCCCCGGAGCTGAAGCTTTCTTT. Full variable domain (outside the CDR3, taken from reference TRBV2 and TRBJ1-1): EPEVTQTPSHQVTQMGQEVILRCVPISNHLYFYWYRQILGQKVEFLVSFYNNEISEKSEIFDDQFSVERPDGSNFTLKIRSTKLEDSAMYFCASRRDRVPGAEAFFGQGTRLTVV.

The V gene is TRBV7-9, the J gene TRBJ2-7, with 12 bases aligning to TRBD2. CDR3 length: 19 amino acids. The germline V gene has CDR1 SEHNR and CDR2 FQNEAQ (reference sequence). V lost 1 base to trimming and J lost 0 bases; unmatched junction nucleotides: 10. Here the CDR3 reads CASSLGTSGGPGLSYEQYF. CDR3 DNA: TGTGCCAGCAGCTTAGGCACTAGCGGGGGGCCGGGGCTCTCCTACGAGCAGTACTTC.

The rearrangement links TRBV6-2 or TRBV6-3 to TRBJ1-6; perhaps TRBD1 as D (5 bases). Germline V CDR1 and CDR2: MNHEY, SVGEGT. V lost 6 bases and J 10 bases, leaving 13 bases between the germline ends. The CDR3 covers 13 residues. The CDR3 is CASRPDRNSPLHF. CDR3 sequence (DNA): TGTGCCAGCAGACCTGACAGAAACTCACCCCTCCACTTT.

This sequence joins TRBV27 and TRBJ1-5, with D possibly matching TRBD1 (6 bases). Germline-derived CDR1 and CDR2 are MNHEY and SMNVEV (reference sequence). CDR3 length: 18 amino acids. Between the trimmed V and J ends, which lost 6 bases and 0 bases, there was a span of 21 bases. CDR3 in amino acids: CASRPTSTGLHSNQPQHF. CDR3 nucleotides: TGTGCCAGCAGACCCACCTCGACAGGACTGCATAGCAATCAGCCCCAGCATTTT.

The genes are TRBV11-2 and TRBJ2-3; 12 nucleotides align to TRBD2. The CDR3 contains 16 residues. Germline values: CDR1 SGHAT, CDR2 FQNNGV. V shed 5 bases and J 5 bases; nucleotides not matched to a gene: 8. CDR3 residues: CASSPRLAGDLDTQYF. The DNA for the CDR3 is TGTGCCAGCAGCCCTCGACTAGCGGGAGATTTAGATACGCAGTATTTT.

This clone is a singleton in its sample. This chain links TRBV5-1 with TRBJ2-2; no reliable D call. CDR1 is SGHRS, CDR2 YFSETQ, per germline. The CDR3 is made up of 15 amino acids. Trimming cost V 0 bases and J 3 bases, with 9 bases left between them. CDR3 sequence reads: CASSLVPPDTGELFF. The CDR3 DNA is TGCGCCAGCAGCTTGGTGCCCCCGGACACCGGGGAGCTGTTTTTT.

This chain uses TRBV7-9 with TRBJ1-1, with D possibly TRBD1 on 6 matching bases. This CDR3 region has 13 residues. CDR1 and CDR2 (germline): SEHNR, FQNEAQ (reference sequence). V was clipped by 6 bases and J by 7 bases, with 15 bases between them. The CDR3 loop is CASRYTGLSEAFF. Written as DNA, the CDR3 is TGTGCCAGCAGATACACAGGGCTAAGTGAAGCTTTCTTT.

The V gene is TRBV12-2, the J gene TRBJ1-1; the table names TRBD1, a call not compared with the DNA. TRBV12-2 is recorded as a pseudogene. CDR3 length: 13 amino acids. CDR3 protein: CASRLATGAEAFF. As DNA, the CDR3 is TGTGCAAGTCGCTTAGCGACAGGCGCTGAAGCTTTCTTT.

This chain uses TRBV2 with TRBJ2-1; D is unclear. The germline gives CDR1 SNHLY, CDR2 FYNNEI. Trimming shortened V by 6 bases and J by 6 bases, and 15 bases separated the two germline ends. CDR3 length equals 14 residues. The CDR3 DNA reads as TGTGCCAGCAGAACGCTCCCCTCTACCAATGAGCAGTTCTTC. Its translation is CASRTLPSTNEQFF.

This CDR3 is CASSERQGPQPQHF. In DNA, the CDR3 is TGTGCCAGCAGTGAAAGGCAGGGTCCTCAGCCCCAGCATTTT. The chain is built from TRBV2 and TRBJ1-5, with a possible D match to TRBD1 (5 bases). Germline loops: CDR1 SNHLY, CDR2 FYNNEI. The CDR3 contains 14 residues. V gave up 2 bases and J gave up 6 bases, with 11 bases separating them.

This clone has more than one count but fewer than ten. This CDR3 reads CAISEGLPSGKNIQYF. The CDR3 bases are TGTGCCATCAGTGAAGGACTACCCTCCGGCAAAAACATTCAGTACTTC. V usage is TRBV10-3 and J usage is TRBJ2-4, with a tentative D call TRBD2 (6 bases). The germline V and J ends were trimmed by 3 bases and 3 bases, with 15 bases remaining between them. Germline V gene lookup returns CDR1 ENHRY and CDR2 SYGVKD. The CDR3 has 16 residues.

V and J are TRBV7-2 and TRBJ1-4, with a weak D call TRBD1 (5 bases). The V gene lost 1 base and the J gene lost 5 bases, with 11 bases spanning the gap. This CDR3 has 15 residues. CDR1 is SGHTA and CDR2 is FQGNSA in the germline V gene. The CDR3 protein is CASSLDNRRNEKLFF. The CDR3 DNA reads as TGTGCCAGCAGCTTAGATAACAGGCGGAATGAAAAACTGTTTTTT.

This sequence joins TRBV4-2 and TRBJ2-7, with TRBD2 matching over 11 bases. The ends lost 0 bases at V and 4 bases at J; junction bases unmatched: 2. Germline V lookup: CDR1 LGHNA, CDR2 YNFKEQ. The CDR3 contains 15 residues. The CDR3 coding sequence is TGTGCCAGCAGCCAAGAACTAGCGGGAGCTTACGAGCAGTACTTC. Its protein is CASSQELAGAYEQYF.

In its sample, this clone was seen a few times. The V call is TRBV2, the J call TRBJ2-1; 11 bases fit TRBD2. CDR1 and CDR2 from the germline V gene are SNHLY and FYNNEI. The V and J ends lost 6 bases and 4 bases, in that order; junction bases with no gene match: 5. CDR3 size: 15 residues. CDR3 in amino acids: CASRGSGGAYNEQFF. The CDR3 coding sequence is TGTGCCAGCAGGGGTAGCGGGGGGGCTTACAATGAGCAGTTCTTC. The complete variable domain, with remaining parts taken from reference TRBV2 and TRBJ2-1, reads EPEVTQTPSHQVTQMGQEVILRCVPISNHLYFYWYRQILGQKVEFLVSFYNNEISEKSEIFDDQFSVERPDGSNFTLKIRSTKLEDSAMYFCASRGSGGAYNEQFFGPGTRLTVL.

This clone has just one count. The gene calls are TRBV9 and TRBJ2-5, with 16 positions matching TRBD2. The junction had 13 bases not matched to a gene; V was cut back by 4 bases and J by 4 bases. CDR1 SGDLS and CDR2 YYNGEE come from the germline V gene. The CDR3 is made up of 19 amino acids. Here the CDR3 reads CASSTGTSGGARSRETQYF. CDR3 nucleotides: TGTGCCAGCAGCACCGGGACTAGCGGGGGGGCCAGGTCGCGAGAGACCCAGTACTTC.

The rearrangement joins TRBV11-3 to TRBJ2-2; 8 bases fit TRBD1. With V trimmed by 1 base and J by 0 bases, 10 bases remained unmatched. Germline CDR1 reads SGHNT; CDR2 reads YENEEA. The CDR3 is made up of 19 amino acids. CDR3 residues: CASSLGPGGASPNTGELFF. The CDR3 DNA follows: TGTGCCAGCAGCTTAGGTCCAGGGGGCGCGTCTCCGAACACCGGGGAGCTGTTTTTT.